The 24 T cell receptor beta chains presented below share a single source sample, sequenced in a study of naive and memory T cell subsets. An equimolar mix of two oligonucleotides served as the beta constant-region primer for TRBC1 and TRBC2. The ligated cDNA underwent four PCR rounds using SP2 and nested alpha and beta constant-region primers. MiXCR, run by TCRdb on the UMI-ligation and nested PCR reads, gives a single entry per CDR3 protein. Of over 90,000 distinct CDR3 sequences in the sample, around 11% were seen once. These TCRs' antigens remain unknown. Notes on the study in general: Naive repertoires, especially CD8, held a few larger clonotypes, possibly memory cells re-expressing CD45RA.

Sequences were obtained from naive CD4+ T cells from blood. The receptors stem from a human donor in good health.

In its sample, this clonotype was seen many times. J is TRBJ1-3 and V is TRBV7-2; D not resolved. Trimming took 5 bases from V and 0 from J, leaving 11 bases between them. Germline CDR1 is SGHTA and CDR2 is FQGNSA. The CDR3 extends over 15 amino acids. The CDR3 coding sequence is TGTGCCAGCAGCCGAGAGTACGCCTCTGGAAACACCATATATTTT. It is translated as CASSREYASGNTIYF.

This clonotype was seen ten or more times. The CDR3 reads CASSLFFRDYQEADTQYF. The CDR3, as DNA: TGTGCCAGCAGTCTCTTCTTCCGGGACTACCAGGAAGCAGATACGCAGTATTTT. The V and J genes are TRBV27 and TRBJ2-3; 7 bases agree with TRBD2. V lost 5 bases, J lost 4 bases, and 18 bases stayed unmatched. The CDR3 consists of 18 residues. Germline V CDR1 and CDR2: MNHEY, SMNVEV (reference sequence).

This clonotype was seen only a few times. The chain joins TRBV14 to TRBJ1-6; D uncertain. V lost 4 bases, J lost 7 bases, and 8 bases lay in between. CDR3 length: 13 residues. Germline V gives CDR1 SGHDN, CDR2 FVKESK. The CDR3 region is CASSPHLNSPLHF. CDR3 nucleotide sequence: TGTGCCAGCAGCCCCCACCTAAATTCACCCCTCCACTTT.

This clonotype was seen a handful of times. The chain carries TRBV15 and TRBJ2-2; D is ambiguous. The germline CDR1 and CDR2 sequences are LNHNV and YYDKDF (reference sequence). The V and J ends lost 1 base and 2 bases respectively, with 5 bases between them. The CDR3 is made up of 14 amino acids. In DNA form, the CDR3 reads TGTGCCACCAGCAGAGGATACAACACCGGGGAGCTGTTTTTT. Its translation: CATSRGYNTGELFF.

This clonotype has ten or more counts. This chain joins TRBV5-6 and TRBJ2-3; D unclear. V was clipped by 2 bases and J by 0 bases, with 10 bases between them. The CDR3 extends over 15 amino acids. CDR1 and CDR2 from the germline V gene are SGHDT and YYEEEE. This CDR3 is CASSFRLTSTDTQYF. In DNA form, the CDR3 reads TGTGCCAGCAGCTTCCGCCTTACTAGCACAGATACGCAGTATTTT. Based on the CDR3 plus reference TRBV5-6 and TRBJ2-3, the full variable domain is DAGVTQSPTHLIKTRGQQVTLRCSPKSGHDTVSWYQQALGQGPQFIFQYYEEEERQRGNFPDRFSGHQFPNYSSELNVNALLLGDSALYLCASSFRLTSTDTQYFGPGTRLTVL.

The rearrangement joins TRBV20-1 to TRBJ2-2; 8 bases line up with TRBD1. Germline V gives CDR1 DFQATT, CDR2 SNEGSKA (reference sequence). The trim removed 4 bases at V and 4 bases at J, leaving 5 bases unmatched. The CDR3 totals 14 residues. The CDR3 region is CSAKGQGGTGELFF. CDR3 nucleotides: TGCAGTGCTAAAGGACAGGGAGGCACCGGGGAGCTGTTTTTT.

This chain joins TRBV4-3 and TRBJ1-2; no definite D call. CDR3 size: 13 residues. Germline-derived CDR1 and CDR2 are LGHNA and YSLEER. V dropped 3 bases and J dropped 4 bases, with 9 bases sitting between them. CDR3 loop: CASSQPGIYGYTF. In nucleotides, the CDR3 is TGCGCCAGCAGCCAGCCCGGGATCTATGGCTACACCTTC.

Note on this clonotype: Since no conserved phenylalanine or tryptophan closes the CDR3, a read error is the likely cause. This chain connects TRBV4-2 to TRBJ2-3; 9 bases are shared with TRBD2. CDR1 and CDR2 (germline): LGHNA, YNFKEQ. V lost 0 bases, J lost 2 bases, and 6 bases stayed unmatched. This CDR3 is built from 17 residues. CDR3 loop: CASSQDQRGEITDTQYY. The DNA of the CDR3 is TGTGCCAGCAGCCAAGATCAGCGGGGGGAAATCACAGATACGCAGTATTAT.

This chain links TRBV12-3 or TRBV12-4 with TRBJ1-1; 7 positions agree with TRBD1. The CDR3 covers 15 residues. V shed 3 bases, J shed 6 bases, and the junction held 10 bases outside the gene matches. The CDR3 region is CASSFHSTGSAEAFF. In DNA form, the CDR3 reads TGTGCCAGCAGTTTCCACTCGACAGGGTCGGCTGAAGCTTTCTTT.

This clonotype has a handful of counts. The V and J genes are TRBV6-6 and TRBJ1-4; 8 bases line up with TRBD1. The CDR3 is 15 residues long. Germline V gene data show CDR1 as MNHNY and CDR2 as SVGAGI (reference sequence). Trimming at V came to 5 bases and at J to 7 bases, leaving 9 bases not matched to a gene. CDR3 residues: CASSPQTGEAEKLFF. CDR3 bases: TGTGCCAGCAGTCCCCAGACAGGGGAAGCTGAAAAACTGTTTTTT.

This clonotype was recorded many times. The chain links TRBV28 to TRBJ1-1; a weak D match, TRBD1 (5 bases). Trimming stripped 7 bases from V and 4 bases from J, with 13 bases between. The germline V gene has CDR1 MDHEN and CDR2 SYDVKM. There are 13 residues in the CDR3. CDR3 protein: CASNRGFGTEAFF. The DNA of the CDR3 is TGTGCCAGCAACCGGGGGTTCGGCACTGAAGCTTTCTTT.

At least ten counts were recorded for this clonotype. V usage is TRBV3-1 and J usage is TRBJ2-1; 7 bases map to TRBD1. The CDR3 extends over 14 amino acids. Trimming removed 1 base from V and 8 bases from J; junction bases left unmatched: 5. The germline V gene encodes CDR1 LGHDT and CDR2 YNNKEL (reference sequence). CDR3 region: CASSQVATGHEQFF. CDR3 bases: TGTGCCAGCAGCCAAGTCGCGACAGGGCATGAGCAGTTCTTC.

The rearrangement links TRBV28 to TRBJ1-2; TRBD1 matches at 9 bases. V was pared by 3 bases and J by 7 bases, with 9 bases of the junction left unmatched. Germline V CDR1 and CDR2: MDHEN, SYDVKM. This CDR3 contains 15 residues. The CDR3: CASSFLRTGVLGYTF. The CDR3 DNA follows: TGTGCCAGCAGTTTTCTCCGGACAGGGGTCCTTGGCTACACCTTC.

The chain links TRBV4-2 to TRBJ2-5, with no clear D. The CDR3 spans 16 residues. V gave up 0 bases and J gave up 2 bases, with 13 bases separating them. Germline CDR1 is LGHNA and CDR2 is YNFKEQ. CDR3 residues: CASSQDTVVGQETQYF. As DNA, the CDR3 is TGTGCCAGCAGCCAAGATACCGTAGTGGGACAAGAGACCCAGTACTTC.

This clonotype was picked up many times. The chain employs TRBV11-3 and TRBJ1-6, with 9 bases lining up with TRBD1. The V segment lost 8 bases and the J segment 9 bases; nucleotides outside the gene matches: 23. The CDR3 runs 19 residues. CDR1 is SGHNT and CDR2 is YENEEA in the germline V gene. As DNA, the CDR3 is TGTGCCAGCTCACTTCAACAGGACAGGGGTTATGGATTTGGTTCACCCCTCCACTTT. As protein: CASSLQQDRGYGFGSPLHF.

The rearrangement links TRBV5-4 to TRBJ2-5; D is ambiguous. The CDR3 contains 13 residues. CDR1 and CDR2 from the germline V gene are SGHNT and YYREEE (reference sequence). V lost 0 bases, J lost 3 bases, and 6 bases lay in between. The CDR3 sequence is CASSLGHEETQYF. The CDR3, as DNA: TGTGCCAGCAGCTTGGGGCACGAAGAGACCCAGTACTTC.

This clonotype was seen more than once but under ten times. The rearrangement links TRBV12-3 or TRBV12-4 to TRBJ1-1; 8 nucleotides align to TRBD1. The length of the CDR3 is 16 residues. V dropped 6 bases and J dropped 5; count of bases not matched to a gene: 14. CDR3 residues: CASRRQGTQSGTEAFF. As DNA, the CDR3 is TGTGCCAGCAGACGACAGGGGACCCAGAGTGGGACTGAAGCTTTCTTT.

This clonotype occurred many times. The chain joins TRBV13 to TRBJ2-6, with D unclear. CDR1 and CDR2 (germline): PRHDT, FYEKMQ (reference sequence). V lost 0 bases and J lost 0, with 21 bases in between. This CDR3 contains 21 residues. The CDR3 loop is CASSLGREPGRFRSGANVLTF. The CDR3 DNA sequence: TGTGCCAGCAGCTTAGGTAGAGAACCTGGAAGATTCCGCTCTGGGGCCAACGTCCTGACTTTC.

The V call is TRBV10-3, the J call TRBJ1-2; no firm D call. Trimming took 2 bases from V and 7 from J, leaving 8 bases between them. Germline CDR1 is ENHRY and CDR2 is SYGVKD. This CDR3 region has 12 residues. The CDR3 spells CAISELTIGYTF. In nucleotides, the CDR3 is TGTGCCATCAGTGAGCTTACGATTGGCTACACCTTC.

This clonotype was counted between two and nine times. The chain carries TRBV6-2 or TRBV6-3 and TRBJ2-3; D is unclear. This CDR3 is built from 14 residues. Germline assignment: CDR1 MNHEY and CDR2 SVGEGT. The V end lost 2 bases, the J end lost 0 bases, and 6 bases lay between the germline ends. The DNA of the CDR3 is TGTGCCAGCAGTTACGGCAAGAGCACAGATACGCAGTATTTT. Translation gives CASSYGKSTDTQYF.

The rearrangement links TRBV6-2 or TRBV6-3 to TRBJ1-5; 11 bases line up with TRBD1. CDR1 and CDR2 from the germline V gene are MNHEY and SVGEGT. The CDR3 extends over 15 amino acids. V lost 4 bases, J lost 6 bases, and 5 bases stayed unmatched. Written as DNA, the CDR3 is TGTGCCAGCAGTTCTAGCGGGACAGGGGGTCAGCCCCAGCATTTT. This codes for CASSSSGTGGQPQHF.

This chain connects TRBV25-1 to TRBJ2-7; D gene uncertain. Germline V gene data show CDR1 as MGHDK and CDR2 as SYGVNS. The CDR3 contains 15 residues. With 2 bases removed from V and 4 bases from J, the gap between germline ends came to 15 bases. In DNA, the CDR3 is TGTGCCAGCAGTGAACCCGGACGAGGTCGGTACGAGCAGTACTTC. Protein: CASSEPGRGRYEQYF.

The DNA of the CDR3 is TGTGCAATCACAGAGAGGCCTCGGACCGATCCCTACAATGAGCAGTTCTTC. Translation: CAITERPRTDPYNEQFF. The rearrangement joins TRBV24-1 to TRBJ2-1; D unclear. Per the germline V gene, CDR1 is KGHDR and CDR2 is SFDVKD. This CDR3 contains 17 residues.

This clonotype has only a few counts. The chain carries TRBV15 and TRBJ2-5; D gene uncertain. The V end lost 3 bases, the J end lost 0 bases, and 2 bases lay between the germline ends. The germline CDR1 and CDR2 sequences are LNHNV and YYDKDF (reference sequence). CDR3 size: 12 residues. Here the CDR3 DNA reads TGTGCCACCAGCAGGTACCAAGAGACCCAGTACTTC. Protein product: CATSRYQETQYF. The full variable domain, rest sourced from reference TRBV15 and TRBJ2-5, is DAMVIQNPRYQVTQFGKPVTLSCSQTLNHNVMYWYQQKSSQAPKLLFHYYDKDFNNEADTPDNFQSRRPNTSFCFLDIRSPGLGDTAMYLCATSRYQETQYFGPGTRLLVL.